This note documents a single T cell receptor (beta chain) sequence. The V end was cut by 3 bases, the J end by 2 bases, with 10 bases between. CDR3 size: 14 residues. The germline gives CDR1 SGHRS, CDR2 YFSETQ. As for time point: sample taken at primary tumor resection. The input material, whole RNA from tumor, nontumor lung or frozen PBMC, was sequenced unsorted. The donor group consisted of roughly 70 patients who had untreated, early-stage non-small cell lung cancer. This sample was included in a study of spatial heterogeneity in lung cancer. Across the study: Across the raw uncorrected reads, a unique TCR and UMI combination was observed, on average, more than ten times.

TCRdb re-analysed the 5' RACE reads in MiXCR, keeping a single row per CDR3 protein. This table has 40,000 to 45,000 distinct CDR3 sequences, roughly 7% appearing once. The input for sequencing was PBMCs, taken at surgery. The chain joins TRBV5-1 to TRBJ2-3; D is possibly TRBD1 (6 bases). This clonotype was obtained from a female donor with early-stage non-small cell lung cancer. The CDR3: CASSSTGSTDTQYF. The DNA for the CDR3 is TGCGCCAGCAGCTCGACAGGATCCACAGATACGCAGTATTTT.